This passage covers 24 T cell receptor beta chains from one sample sequenced in a study of brain T cells in children with intractable seizures. TCRdb's table, derived via immunoSEQ multiplex PCR, lists solely in-frame clones and lacks some. The sample lists under 150,000 clones; 94% were seen once. Sequenced here: peripheral blood, sampled at surgery. These receptors all stem from a boy younger than two with hemimegalencephaly and intractable seizures.

CDR3 nucleotides: TGTGCCAGCAGCGGGGCAGGTCCGGACTACGGGCGGGAAGATACGCAGTATTTT. It translates to CASSGAGPDYGREDTQYF. The chain combines TRBV13 with TRBJ2-3; possible D gene TRBD2, 6 bases. Germline CDR1 PRHDT, CDR2 FYEKMQ (reference sequence). The ends were cut back, 5 bases at V and 5 bases at J, with 26 bases in the middle. There are 18 residues in the CDR3.

The chain carries TRBV5-4 and TRBJ1-1; 9 bases line up with TRBD1. The CDR3 length is 14 residues. CDR1 is SGHNT and CDR2 is YYREEE in the germline V gene (reference sequence). The junction had 4 bases not matched to a gene; V was cut back by 4 bases and J by 3 bases. The CDR3 loop is CASSLGTGYTEAFF. The DNA for the CDR3 is TGTGCCAGCAGCCTAGGGACAGGGTACACTGAAGCTTTCTTT. Full variable domain (remainder filled in from reference TRBV5-4 and TRBJ1-1): ETGVTQSPTHLIKTRGQQVTLRCSSQSGHNTVSWYQQALGQGPQFIFQYYREEENGRGNFPPRFSGLQFPNYSSELNVNALELDDSALYLCASSLGTGYTEAFFGQGTRLTVV.

This chain joins TRBV6-5 and TRBJ2-7; D might be TRBD1 (6 bases). Trimming stripped 6 bases from V and 4 bases from J, with 13 bases between. Germline V gene sequence: CDR1 MNHEY, CDR2 SVGAGI. This CDR3 has 13 residues. CDR3 in DNA: TGTGCCAGCAGACGGACAGCCACTTACGAGCAGTACTTC. Its translation is CASRRTATYEQYF.

This chain connects TRBV6-6 to TRBJ2-7, with 8 bases lining up with TRBD2. The CDR3 is made up of 16 amino acids. Trimming cost V 2 bases and J 5 bases; bases outside gene matches: 11. CDR1 and CDR2 from the germline V gene are MNHNY and SVGAGI (reference sequence). DNA for the CDR3: TGTGCCAGCAGTTACCCCGTCAGGCGGGGGGCCCACGAGCAGTACTTC. Translating it yields CASSYPVRRGAHEQYF.

The rearrangement links TRBV7-8 to TRBJ1-6, with 7 bases lining up with TRBD1. V lost 2 bases, J lost 9 bases, and 4 bases stayed unmatched. The CDR3 is 14 amino acids. Germline V gene lookup returns CDR1 SGHVS and CDR2 FQNEAQ. As DNA, the CDR3 is TGTGCCAGCAGCTTACACAGGGGCCCTTCACCCCTCCACTTT. Translating it yields CASSLHRGPSPLHF. The full variable domain, rest sourced from reference TRBV7-8 and TRBJ1-6, is GAGVSQSPRYKVAKRGQDVALRCDPISGHVSLFWYQQALGQGPEFLTYFQNEAQLDKSGLPSDRFFAERPEGSVSTLKIQRTQQEDSAVYLCASSLHRGPSPLHFGNGTRLTVT.

The rearrangement links TRBV2 to TRBJ2-7, with TRBD1 as a possible D gene (6 bases). The CDR3 loop spans 15 amino acids. V lost 2 bases and J 2 bases, leaving 13 bases between the germline ends. CDR1 and CDR2 from the germline V gene are SNHLY and FYNNEI. CDR3 DNA: TGTGCCAGCAGTGAATTCCAGACAGGCCCCTACGAGCAGTACTTC. Its translation: CASSEFQTGPYEQYF.

The chain links TRBV28 to TRBJ1-1, with 8 nucleotides matching TRBD1. The CDR3 extends over 17 amino acids. V was clipped by 6 bases and J by 3 bases; unmatched bases: 15. Germline CDR1 reads MDHEN; CDR2 reads SYDVKM. CDR3 region: CASSLSAGQGAHTEAFF. In DNA form, the CDR3 reads TGTGCCAGCAGCCTCTCCGCCGGACAGGGTGCCCACACTGAAGCTTTCTTT.

The chain uses TRBV27 and TRBJ1-4, with a weak D call TRBD1 (5 bases). Trimming took off 6 bases at V and 6 bases at J, with 20 bases between the two ends. The CDR3 runs 16 residues. Looked up from germline, CDR1 is MNHEY and CDR2 is SMNVEV (reference sequence). The DNA of the CDR3 is TGTGCCAGCAGCCGCGGGTTTGGGGACCCGGATGAAAAACTGTTTTTT. Amino acid sequence: CASSRGFGDPDEKLFF.

This chain connects TRBV7-9 to TRBJ1-4; D is ambiguous. Trimming took 2 bases from V and 8 from J, leaving 6 bases between them. This CDR3 spans 12 amino acids. Germline CDR1 is SEHNR and CDR2 is FQNEAQ (reference sequence). The CDR3 coding sequence is TGTGCCAGCAGCTTATTTCGAGAAAAACTGTTTTTT. Its translation is CASSLFREKLFF.

V usage is TRBV5-1 and J usage is TRBJ2-1, with 10 bases lining up with TRBD2. CDR3 length: 15 residues. The ends lost 4 bases at V and 2 bases at J; junction bases unmatched: 3. CDR1 and CDR2 from the germline V gene are SGHRS and YFSETQ. Here the CDR3 DNA reads TGCGCCAGCAGCCTCGGACTAGCGGCCTACAATGAGCAGTTCTTC. Translation gives CASSLGLAAYNEQFF.

This sequence joins TRBV9 and TRBJ2-1; D unclear. CDR1 is SGDLS, CDR2 YYNGEE, per germline. CDR3 length: 14 amino acids. The V end lost 0 bases, the J end lost 3 bases, and 7 bases lay between the germline ends. CDR3 amino acids: CASSVGSLYNEQFF. CDR3 nucleotide sequence: TGTGCCAGCAGCGTAGGATCACTCTACAATGAGCAGTTCTTC.

The CDR3 DNA is TGTGCCAGCAGCTCGACAGGGAACCAAGAGACCCAGTACTTC. The encoded protein is CASSSTGNQETQYF. The rearrangement joins TRBV5-4 to TRBJ2-5, with 7 positions matching TRBD1. The CDR3 totals 14 residues. J gave up 0 bases and V 3 bases, and 2 bases lay outside the gene matches. CDR1 is SGHNT and CDR2 is YYREEE in the germline V gene (reference sequence).

The V call is TRBV28, the J call TRBJ1-1; the D gene is possibly TRBD1 (5 bases). V lost 6 bases and J lost 8, with 16 bases in between. Germline CDR1 reads MDHEN; CDR2 reads SYDVKM. The CDR3 loop spans 13 amino acids. CDR3 amino acids: CASRHRARVEAFF. The CDR3 DNA sequence: TGTGCCAGCAGGCACCGTGCCAGGGTCGAAGCTTTCTTT.

Here the CDR3 DNA reads TGTGCCAGCAATCCTCGACAGGGAACCTATGGCTACACCTTC. Amino acid sequence: CASNPRQGTYGYTF. V gene TRBV7-9 combines with J gene TRBJ1-2; 7 positions match TRBD1. Germline assignment: CDR1 SEHNR and CDR2 FQNEAQ (reference sequence). The CDR3 runs 14 residues. V was clipped by 7 bases and J by 4 bases; unmatched bases: 9.

The V call is TRBV19, the J call TRBJ1-6; TRBD1 agrees at 7 bases. The CDR3 runs to 14 residues. Germline values: CDR1 LNHDA, CDR2 SQIVND (reference sequence). V lost 8 bases and J lost 3; bases outside the gene matches: 4. CDR3 in amino acids: CASSGTVYNSPLHF. In nucleotides, the CDR3 is TGTGCCAGTTCGGGGACAGTCTATAATTCACCCCTCCACTTT.

This clone has only one observation. The gene calls are TRBV2 and TRBJ1-2; 9 bases are a match to TRBD1. CDR1 and CDR2 from the germline V gene are SNHLY and FYNNEI. The CDR3 covers 15 residues. V dropped 6 bases and J dropped 3; count of bases not matched to a gene: 8. The CDR3 reads CASRETGGADYGYTF. DNA for the CDR3: TGTGCCAGCAGAGAAACAGGGGGCGCGGACTATGGCTACACCTTC.

V usage is TRBV28 and J usage is TRBJ1-5; D call uncertain. Germline CDR1 MDHEN, CDR2 SYDVKM. Between the trimmed V and J ends, which lost 2 bases and 0 bases, there was a span of 11 bases. CDR3 length: 16 residues. The CDR3 DNA is TGTGCCAGCAGTTTACTCCCCAGCGATAGCAATCAGCCCCAGCATTTT. This encodes CASSLLPSDSNQPQHF.

The CDR3 DNA reads TGCGCCAGCAGTGCTGGAAACACCATATATTTT. This sequence encodes CASSAGNTIYF. The chain employs TRBV10-1 and TRBJ1-3, with D hard to call. The germline V gene encodes CDR1 WNHNN and CDR2 SYGVQD (reference sequence). There are 11 residues in the CDR3. V was shortened by 4 bases and J by 2 bases, with 0 bases between the two germline ends.

DNA of the CDR3: TGTGCCAGCAGTTCCGGGACAGGGAAAACTGAAGCTTTCTTT. Protein product: CASSSGTGKTEAFF. V usage is TRBV7-9 and J usage is TRBJ1-1; the match to TRBD1 covers 9 bases. Losses at the gene ends were 6 bases for V and 5 bases for J; bases not matched to a gene: 7. The germline CDR1 and CDR2 sequences are SEHNR and FQNEAQ (reference sequence). CDR3 size: 14 residues.

V gene TRBV7-9 combines with J gene TRBJ2-2; 7 nucleotides line up with TRBD2. Germline V CDR1 and CDR2: SEHNR, FQNEAQ (reference sequence). J gave up 5 bases and V 5 bases, and 14 bases lay outside the gene matches. This CDR3 is built from 17 residues. The CDR3 region has the DNA TGTGCCAGCAGCCCCCTCCGAGGGAGGGCGCGGACCGGGGAGCTGTTTTTT. Its translation: CASSPLRGRARTGELFF.

The chain carries TRBV19 and TRBJ2-1; D ambiguous. Germline lookup yields CDR1 LNHDA and CDR2 SQIVND (reference sequence). V dropped 3 bases and J dropped 10 bases, with 10 bases sitting between them. The CDR3 has 12 amino acids. The CDR3 region is CASSILHGEQFF. CDR3 nucleotides: TGTGCCAGTAGTATTCTTCACGGCGAGCAGTTCTTC.

The J gene is TRBJ2-1, the V gene TRBV10-1; TRBD1 might be the D (6 bases). In germline, CDR1 is WNHNN, CDR2 SYGVQD (reference sequence). This CDR3 has 13 amino acids. The V gene lost 4 bases and the J gene lost 8 bases, with 12 bases spanning the gap. The DNA of the CDR3 is TGCGCCAGCAGTGCAACCAGGGGCGATGAGCAGTTCTTC. Translation: CASSATRGDEQFF.

The V and J genes are TRBV4-2 and TRBJ2-1; 11 bases are a match to TRBD2. The CDR3 covers 15 residues. Germline-derived CDR1 and CDR2 are LGHNA and YNFKEQ. The J segment lost 8 bases and the V segment lost 6 bases, leaving 9 bases of the junction unmatched. The CDR3 bases are TGTGCCAGCAGGCACACTAGCGGGAGTTCCGATGAGCAGTTCTTC. Its protein product is CASRHTSGSSDEQFF.

V gene TRBV5-1 combines with J gene TRBJ2-7, with TRBD1 matching 11 bases. The CDR3 is 16 amino acids. Germline values: CDR1 SGHRS, CDR2 YFSETQ. Germline trimming cut 0 bases from V and 0 bases from J; bases unmatched to any gene: 2. This CDR3 is CASSLGDRGSSYEQYF. The CDR3 nucleotides are TGCGCCAGCAGCTTGGGGGACAGGGGGAGCTCCTACGAGCAGTACTTC.